This record concerns one T cell receptor (beta chain) sequence. Its recognized antigen is unknown. No qualities accompany the bases; no much larger clone lies one base away. From the cysteine up to the phenylalanine, the CDR3 has a length of 15 residues. Here the CDR3 DNA is all that survives: 45 bases in frame from base 1. From the germline V gene, CDR1 is SGHTA and CDR2 is FQGNSA. V is reduced by 1 base and J by 4 bases, leaving a spacing of 8 bases between them. This entry is derived from a study of response to subunit inactivated influenza vaccine (dated by TCRdb to the late 2010s). Turning to the overall study: The study used deep quantitative T cell receptor repertoire profiling to track responses to a trivalent subunit inactivated influenza vaccine. What the study reported, not specific to this receptor: The authors proposed that each seasonal influenza vaccination may bring in only a limited number of new T cells.

The method behind the library was RT-PCR. The sequencer was an Illumina HiSeq 2500. TCRdb took the public reads, trimmed them with fastp at Q25, ran MiXCR for clone calling and kept in-frame beta chains. Rows are unified per CDR3 protein, each entry keeping the most common DNA and genes. The table for this sample lists more than 450,000 distinct CDR3 sequences; about 10% of them were counted only once. Together, the top ten hold approximately 10% of the sample. The same data also contributed to another study, on T cells expressing NK-cell markers. According to the second study: TCR beta cDNA libraries were made by 5'RACE template switching that added a universal primer site and unique molecular identifiers. Under ten donors provided sorted CD3+CD56+NKG2C+, CD3+CD56+NKG2C- and CD3+CD56-NKG2C+ T-cell subsets, whose TCR beta-chain repertoires were profiled. Most of the eight sequenced donors were HCMV-seropositive and one was HCMV-seronegative. In several experiments an anti-gammadeltaTCR antibody was added to restrict sorting to alphabetaTCR-expressing T cells. For six donors, the dominant CD3+CD56+NKG2C+ clonotypes were among the top 10 CD8+ clonotypes and accounted for roughly 1.0-8% of CD8+ T cells. Those dominant clonotypes were again the most abundant among CD3+CD56-NKG2C+ cells in a few donors, at about 25-60.1%. Whether the expanded NKG2C-expressing T cell clones were specific for HCMV antigens was left unclear. Randomly selected healthy volunteers, three men and five women, were used as the eight sequenced donors. To determine HCMV serostatus, a commercial ELISA kit was used to detect HCMV-specific IgG in serum. Peripheral blood mononuclear cells were isolated from blood by Ficoll density gradient centrifugation. For a handful of donors, unsorted PBMC were also used to sequence bulk peripheral blood T-cell repertoires. Priming for cDNA synthesis came from the TCR beta constant segment, and two successive PCR amplification steps followed. The libraries were sequenced on Illumina HiSeq 2000/2500, MiSeq or NextSeq, producing 2 x 150 bp reads. MIGEC was used to demultiplex reads and group reads by UMI, and MiTCR was used to assemble and quantify clonotypes. Only TCR cDNA sequences supported by at least two reads were kept to exclude erroneous sequences. The tcR package was used for downstream repertoire analysis, and clonotypes were matched across fractions by CDR3 nucleotide sequence plus V segment. Antigen specificity was annotated against VDJdb with VDJmatch, allowing one amino acid substitution in CDR3.

The V gene is TRBV7-2 and the J gene is TRBJ2-6; the D gene lacks a confident call. This receptor was taken from a man aged 50 to 60 who received an inactivated influenza vaccine. Donor details come from another sample of the same person, matched by shared clones. The sample in question was PBMCs from blood, obtained on the day of vaccination. The DNA sequence follows: TGTGCCAGCAGCTTAGGAATCGGCGGGGCCAACGTCCTGACTTTC. Its coded protein is CASSLGIGGANVLTF.